The entry below describes one T cell receptor beta chain. Its antigen is not identified. This sample's time point: week 23, last vaccination. Topical imiquimod was applied with each vaccine dose, which held 300 ug of mutant IDH1 20-mer peptide. The data are from a study of a mutant IDH1 vaccine in newly diagnosed glioma. Study context: Vaccination started 4-6 weeks after radiotherapy alone, or with temozolomide cycles.

Using immunoSEQ multiplex PCR, the repertoire was profiled, and TCRdb retains in-frame clones only, with some absent. The sample yields 50,000 to 60,000 clones, over 70% seen once. After removal of 0 bases from V and 2 bases from J, the junction contained 1 base not matched to a gene. Germline V gene data show CDR1 as SGDLS and CDR2 as YYNGEE. This CDR3 is 15 amino acids long. This clonotype originated in a man between 35 and 55 years old with glioma. V and J are TRBV9 and TRBJ2-3; 9 bases match TRBD2. This specimen consisted of PBMCs, obtained from a glioma patient whose treatment included an IDH1 peptide vaccine. The CDR3 DNA is TGTGCCAGCAGCGTAGTAGCGGGGGTCACAGATACGCAGTATTTT. Translating it yields CASSVVAGVTDTQYF.